The sample holds a few counts of the clone carrying this TCR beta chain. Its matching antigen is unknown. This record comes from a study of T cells after yellow fever vaccination. Study results and caveats: Peaking faster, on day 5 versus 15, the secondary response was nonetheless weaker. One caveat is that FACS-sorted repertoires could contain abundant clonotypes contaminating from the bulk population.

V was trimmed by 6 bases and J by 1 base, leaving 10 bases between them. Germline CDR1 and CDR2: SGDLS and YYNGEE. The CDR3 runs 13 residues. TCRdb reprocessed the 5' RACE reads with MiXCR, giving one entry per CDR3 protein. The sample comprises more than 350,000 distinct CDR3 sequences, approximately 10% of which are singletons, and 15% to 20% rests with the top ten. The chain uses TRBV9 and TRBJ1-1; no clear D. This TCR derives from a man younger than 35 who received the YFV17D yellow fever vaccine. Source: PBMCs, taken on the day of the first yellow fever vaccination. In DNA, the CDR3 is TGTGCCAGCAACGCCTGGGGGAACACTGAAGCTTTCTTT. Translating gives CASNAWGNTEAFF.